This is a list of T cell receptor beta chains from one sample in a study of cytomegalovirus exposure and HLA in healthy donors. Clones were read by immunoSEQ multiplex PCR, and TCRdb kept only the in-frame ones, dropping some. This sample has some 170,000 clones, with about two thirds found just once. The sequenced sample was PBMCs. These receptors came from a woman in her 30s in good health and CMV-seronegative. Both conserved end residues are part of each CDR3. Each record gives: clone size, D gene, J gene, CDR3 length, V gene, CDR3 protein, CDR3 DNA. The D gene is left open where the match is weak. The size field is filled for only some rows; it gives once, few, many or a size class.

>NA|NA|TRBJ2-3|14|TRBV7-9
CASSPRGYTDTQYF
TGTGCCAGCAGCCCCCGGGGGTACACAGATACGCAGTATTTT
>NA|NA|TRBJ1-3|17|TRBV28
CASSWTGSILAGNTIYF
TGTGCCAGCAGTTGGACGGGGAGTATCCTCGCTGGAAACACCATATATTTT
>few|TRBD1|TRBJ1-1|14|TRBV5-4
CASRNRGQGEKAFF
TGTGCCAGCAGGAACAGGGGGCAAGGGGAGAAAGCTTTCTTT
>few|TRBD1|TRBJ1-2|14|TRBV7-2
CASSSAGTGYGYTF
TGTGCCAGCAGCTCCGCCGGGACAGGATATGGCTACACCTTC
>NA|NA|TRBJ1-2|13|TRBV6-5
CASSSVDSYGYTF
TGTGCCAGCAGTTCCGTTGACAGCTATGGCTACACCTTC
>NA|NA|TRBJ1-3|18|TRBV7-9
CASAPAGSAGEPGNTIYF
TGTGCCAGCGCCCCCGCAGGTTCGGCCGGGGAGCCGGGAAACACCATATATTTT
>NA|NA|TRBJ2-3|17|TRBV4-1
CASSQDWQFPSTDTQYF
TGCGCCAGCAGCCAAGATTGGCAGTTTCCTAGCACAGATACGCAGTATTTT
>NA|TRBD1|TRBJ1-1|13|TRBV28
CATIYRGGTEAFF
TGTGCCACCATTTACAGGGGTGGCACTGAAGCTTTCTTT
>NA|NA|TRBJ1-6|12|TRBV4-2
CASSTGSSPLHF
TGTGCCAGCAGCACAGGGTCTTCACCCCTCCACTTT
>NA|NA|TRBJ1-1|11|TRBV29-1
CSMGGNTEAFF
TGCAGCATGGGGGGGAACACTGAAGCTTTCTTT
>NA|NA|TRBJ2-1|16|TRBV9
CASSQGDSSYHNEQFF
TGTGCCAGCAGCCAAGGGGACTCGTCATATCACAATGAGCAGTTCTTC
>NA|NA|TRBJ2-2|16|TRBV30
CAWSVLAGRPTGELFF
TGTGCCTGGAGTGTACTGGCGGGGCGGCCCACCGGGGAGCTGTTTTTT
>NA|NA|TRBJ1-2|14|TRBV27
CASSLQGSNYGYTF
TGTGCCAGCAGTTTACAGGGGAGTAACTATGGCTACACCTTC
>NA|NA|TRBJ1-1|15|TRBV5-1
CASSLVSTVNTEAFF
TGCGCCAGCAGCTTGGTTTCGACAGTCAATACTGAAGCTTTCTTT
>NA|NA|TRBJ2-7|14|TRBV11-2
CASSRVAFTYEQYF
TGTGCCAGCAGCCGGGTAGCGTTTACCTACGAGCAGTACTTC
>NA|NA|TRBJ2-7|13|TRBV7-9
CASSLALFYEQYF
TGTGCCAGCAGCTTAGCACTATTCTACGAGCAGTACTTC
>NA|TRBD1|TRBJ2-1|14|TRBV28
CASRLPGQGDEQFF
TGTGCCAGCAGACTTCCGGGACAGGGGGATGAGCAGTTCTTC
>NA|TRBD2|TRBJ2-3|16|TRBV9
CASSATGTSGTDTQYF
TGTGCCAGCAGCGCAACCGGGACTAGCGGCACAGATACGCAGTATTTT
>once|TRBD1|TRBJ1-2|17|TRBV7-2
CASSLGLLQGAGYGYTF
TGTGCCAGCAGCTTAGGATTGTTGCAGGGGGCAGGGTATGGCTACACCTTC
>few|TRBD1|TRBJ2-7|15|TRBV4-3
CASSRDRLQPYEQYF
TGCGCCAGCAGCCGGGACAGACTTCAACCCTACGAGCAGTACTTC
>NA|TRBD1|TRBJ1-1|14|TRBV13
CASRHRDRGPEAFF
TGTGCCAGCAGGCACCGGGACAGGGGGCCTGAAGCTTTCTTT
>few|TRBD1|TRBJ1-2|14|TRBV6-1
CASTKGTGGDGYTF
TGTGCCAGCACTAAGGGGACAGGGGGCGATGGCTACACCTTC
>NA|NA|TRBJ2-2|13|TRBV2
CASSGGAGWELFF
TGTGCCAGCAGTGGCGGGGCGGGGTGGGAGCTGTTTTTT
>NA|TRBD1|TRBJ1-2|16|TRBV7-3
CASSSVPGTEVYGYTF
TGTGCCAGCAGCTCCGTTCCGGGGACAGAAGTCTATGGCTACACCTTC
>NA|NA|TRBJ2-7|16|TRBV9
CASSPLAVGGTYEQYF
TGTGCCAGCAGCCCCCTGGCAGTCGGAGGGACTTACGAGCAGTACTTC
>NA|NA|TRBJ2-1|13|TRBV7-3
CASSPDRYNEQFF
TGTGCCAGCAGCCCAGACAGATACAATGAGCAGTTCTTC
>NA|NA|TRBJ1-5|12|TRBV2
CASTQGSQPQHF
TGTGCCAGCACTCAGGGCTCTCAGCCCCAGCATTTT
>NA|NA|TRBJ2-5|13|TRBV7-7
CASSLGPQETQYF
TGTGCTAGCAGCTTAGGGCCCCAAGAGACCCAGTACTTC
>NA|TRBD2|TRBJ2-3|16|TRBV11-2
CASSTLAGGPTDTQYF
TGTGCCAGCAGCACATTAGCGGGGGGGCCGACAGATACGCAGTATTTT
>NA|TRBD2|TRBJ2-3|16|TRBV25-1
CASSNPGLAGPDTQYF
TGTGCCAGCAGTAATCCTGGACTAGCGGGGCCAGATACGCAGTATTTT
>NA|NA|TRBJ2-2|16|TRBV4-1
CASSQEGGGNTGELFF
TGCGCCAGCAGCCAAGAAGGGGGGGGGAACACCGGGGAGCTGTTTTTT
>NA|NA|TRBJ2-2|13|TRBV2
CASQRANTGELFF
TGTGCCAGTCAGAGGGCCAACACCGGGGAGCTGTTTTTT
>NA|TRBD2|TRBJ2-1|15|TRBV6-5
CASSRTSGAYNEQFF
TGTGCCAGCAGTCGGACTAGCGGGGCCTACAATGAGCAGTTCTTC
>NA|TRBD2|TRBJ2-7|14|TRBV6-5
CASSKAGGGYEQYF
TGTGCCAGCAGTAAGGCGGGAGGAGGTTACGAGCAGTACTTC
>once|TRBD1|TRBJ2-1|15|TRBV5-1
CASSLGQGAVHEQFF
TGCGCCAGCAGCTTGGGGCAGGGGGCGGTTCATGAGCAGTTCTTC
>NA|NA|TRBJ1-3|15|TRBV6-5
CASGYNRDAGNTIYF
TGTGCCAGCGGTTACAACAGGGATGCTGGAAACACCATATATTTT